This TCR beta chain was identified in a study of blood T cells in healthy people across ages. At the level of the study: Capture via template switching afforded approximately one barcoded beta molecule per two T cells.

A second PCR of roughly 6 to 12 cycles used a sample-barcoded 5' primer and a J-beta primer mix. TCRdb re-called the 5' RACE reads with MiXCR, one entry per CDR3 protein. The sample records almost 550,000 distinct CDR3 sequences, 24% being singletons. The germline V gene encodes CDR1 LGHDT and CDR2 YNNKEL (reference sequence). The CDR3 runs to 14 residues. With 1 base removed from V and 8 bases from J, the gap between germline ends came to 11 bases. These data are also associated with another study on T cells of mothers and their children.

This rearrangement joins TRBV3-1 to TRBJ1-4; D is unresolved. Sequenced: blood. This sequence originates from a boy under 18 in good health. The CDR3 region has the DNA TGTGCCAGCAGCCAAGTCACACAGAAAGAAAAACTGTTTTTT. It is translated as CASSQVTQKEKLFF.